A selection of T cell receptor beta chains follows, all from one sample in a study of glioma-infiltrating T cells. TCRdb reanalysed the multiplex PCR reads using MiXCR and keeps one entry per CDR3 protein. The data hold 20,000 to 25,000 distinct CDR3 sequences, with 20% to 25% observed a single time. The sample comprised glioma tissue, nonneoplastic brain tissue, or PBMCs (not recorded which). All receptors derive from a human donor with low-grade glioma or glioblastoma, undergoing nonglioma brain surgery, or in good health (not recorded which). CDR3s include the opening cysteine and the closing phenylalanine or tryptophan. The order of the fields is clone size, D gene, V gene, J gene, CDR3 DNA, CDR3 protein. A D gene is named only where the DNA matches it firmly. Size is stated for part of the rows, as once, few or many counts, or as a class when the clone is expanded.

.	TRBD2	TRBV6-2/TRBV6-3	TRBJ2-1	TGTGCCAGCAGCCAAAGCCTAGCGGGGGGTGAGCAGTCCTTC	CASSQSLAGGEQSF
few	TRBD1	TRBV29-1	TRBJ1-1	TGCAGCGGGGGACAGGGTCTGAACACTGAAGCTTTCTTT	CSGGQGLNTEAFF
.	.	TRBV5-1	TRBJ2-1	TGCGCCAGCAGCCCAGGACAGAAATACAATGAGCAGTTCTTC	CASSPGQKYNEQFF
few	TRBD1	TRBV28	TRBJ2-4	TGTGCCAGCAGTAACAGGGGGCTAAAAAACATTCAGTACTTC	CASSNRGLKNIQYF
many	TRBD2	TRBV27	TRBJ2-1	TGTGCCAGCAGTTATAGCGGGGGTACCTACAATGAGCAGTTCTTC	CASSYSGGTYNEQFF
once	TRBD2	TRBV5-1	TRBJ2-5	TGCGCCAGCAGCCGCTGGGGGGGGGAAGAGACCCAGTACTTC	CASSRWGGEETQYF
few	TRBD2	TRBV25-1	TRBJ2-3	TGTGCCAGCAGTGAATACAGTCTGGGGGGGTTGGGGACAGATACGCAGTATTTT	CASSEYSLGGLGTDTQYF
.	TRBD2	TRBV19	TRBJ2-1	TGTGCCAGTATCTCACCGGGACTAGCGGTTAATGAGCAGTTCTTC	CASISPGLAVNEQFF
.	TRBD2	TRBV11-2	TRBJ2-1	TGTGCCAGCAGCTTAGATAGCGGGGGGTTCAATGAGCAGTTCTTC	CASSLDSGGFNEQFF
.	TRBD2	TRBV7-2	TRBJ2-5	TGTGCCAGCAGCTCCGGGACTAGCGTCCAAGAGACCCAGTACTTC	CASSSGTSVQETQYF
.	.	TRBV7-3	TRBJ2-3	TGTGCCAGCAGCTTAATTGTGGCAGATACGCAGTATTTT	CASSLIVADTQYF
many	.	TRBV6-1	TRBJ1-5	TGTGCCCACGGCAGTCAGCCCCAGCATTTT	CAHGSQPQHF
.	.	TRBV27	TRBJ2-3	TGTGCCAGCAGGACCGTGGTCGATACGCAGTATTTT	CASRTVVDTQYF
.	.	TRBV29-1	TRBJ2-7	TGCAGCGCAGGACAAACCTACGAGCAGTACTTC	CSAGQTYEQYF
many	TRBD2	TRBV24-1	TRBJ2-1	TGTGCCACCAAAAGCGGGGGGCCCCTTCATGAGCAGTTCTTC	CATKSGGPLHEQFF
many	.	TRBV4-3	TRBJ1-1	TGCGCCAGCAGCCAAGTAGGTGGGGTAGACACTGAAGCTTTCTTT	CASSQVGGVDTEAFF
many	TRBD1	TRBV7-7	TRBJ2-5	TGTGCTAGCAGCTTAGGTGGGACAGGGGGCGAGACCCAGTACTTC	CASSLGGTGGETQYF
.	.	TRBV28	TRBJ1-1	TGTGCCAGCGGAACAATCCTGAACACTGAAGCTTTCTTT	CASGTILNTEAFF
.	TRBD1	TRBV20-1	TRBJ1-2	TGCAGTGCTAGTATCCCGGGACAGTGGGTCGTTGGCTACACCTTC	CSASIPGQWVVGYTF
many	.	TRBV6-1	TRBJ2-7	TGTGCCAGCAGACAGGCCTACGAGCAGTACTTC	CASRQAYEQYF
many	.	TRBV6-1	TRBJ2-7	TGTGCCAGCAGAAATAACGGGCAGGACAACTACGAGCAGTACTTC	CASRNNGQDNYEQYF
many	.	TRBV7-9	TRBJ1-6	TGTGCCCGCAGCTTATCTGGGATAAATAATTCACCCCTCCACTTT	CARSLSGINNSPLHF
many	.	TRBV28	TRBJ1-6	TGTGCCAGCACGGACTATAATTCACCCCTCCACTTT	CASTDYNSPLHF
few	.	TRBV12-3/TRBV12-4	TRBJ1-3	TGTGCCAGCAGTCTCGGCACACTCTCTGGAAACACCATATATTTT	CASSLGTLSGNTIYF
many	.	TRBV7-2	TRBJ2-3	TGTGCCAGCAGCTTAGACTCAAGCACAGATACGCAGTATTTT	CASSLDSSTDTQYF
medium-sized	TRBD1	TRBV28	TRBJ1-2	TGTGCCAGCAGTTCTGCGTTTCGGGACAGCTCCTATGGCTACACCTTC	CASSSAFRDSSYGYTF
many	TRBD1	TRBV7-9	TRBJ2-4	TGTGCCAGCAGCAAAGACAGGGCTAACATTCAGTACTTC	CASSKDRANIQYF
many	.	TRBV27	TRBJ2-1	TGTGCCAGCAGTTTACGCGGATACCAGCAGTTCTTC	CASSLRGYQQFF
many	TRBD1	TRBV7-2	TRBJ1-6	TGTGCCAGCAGGAGTACCGGGGACAGCTATAATTCACCCCTCCACTTT	CASRSTGDSYNSPLHF
many	.	TRBV20-1	TRBJ2-3	TGCAGTGCTGCCCGGGGGACTAGCACAGATACGCAGTATTTT	CSAARGTSTDTQYF
medium-sized	TRBD1	TRBV20-1	TRBJ2-3	TGCAGTGCTAGGACAGGGGGCACAGATACGCAGTATTTT	CSARTGGTDTQYF
many	TRBD1	TRBV6-1	TRBJ2-7	TGTGCCAGCAGTGAAGGGACAGGGTTTCGCGAGCAGTACTTC	CASSEGTGFREQYF
medium-sized	.	TRBV6-1	TRBJ1-6	TGTGCCAGCAGTTTAGGGAATTCACCCCTCCACTTT	CASSLGNSPLHF
many	.	TRBV6-1	TRBJ2-7	TGTGCCAGCAGTTCCCCTATCTACGAGCAGTACTTC	CASSSPIYEQYF
many	TRBD1	TRBV6-1	TRBJ2-5	TGTGCCAGCAGTCAAAACAGGGGACCAGAGACCCAGTACTTC	CASSQNRGPETQYF
.	.	TRBV5-1	TRBJ2-3	TGCGCCAGCAGCCCCTACCTAAGCAAAGATACGCAGTATTTT	CASSPYLSKDTQYF
many	TRBD2	TRBV7-2	TRBJ2-1	TGTGCCAGCATCCCGGGGGGGGGGCCAGGAGGTGAGCAGTTCTTC	CASIPGGGPGGEQFF
many	TRBD2	TRBV6-1	TRBJ2-3	TGTGCCAGCGAACATGTCGGCGGGGGGGCCGGTACGCAGTATTTT	CASEHVGGGAGTQYF
many	.	TRBV28	TRBJ2-7	TGTGCCTCCACTAGCTCCTACGAGCAGTACTTC	CASTSSYEQYF
medium-sized	.	TRBV28	TRBJ1-6	TGTGCCAGCAGTTTTGTAGCCCAGGGATCACCCCTCCACTTT	CASSFVAQGSPLHF
many	.	TRBV6-2/TRBV6-3	TRBJ1-1	TGTGCCAGCAGTTACGGGGCCCCCAAGAACACTGAAGCTTTCTTT	CASSYGAPKNTEAFF
.	.	TRBV28	TRBJ1-5	TGTGCCAGCAGAGTACAGGGTCGGCCCCAGCATTTT	CASRVQGRPQHF
many	TRBD2	TRBV6-1	TRBJ2-2	TGTGCCAGCAGTTTCCGGGGGGGCGGCACCGGGGAGCTGTTTTTT	CASSFRGGGTGELFF
many	.	TRBV7-2	TRBJ1-2	TGTGCCAGCAGCTTAAACGGTTATGGCTACACCTTC	CASSLNGYGYTF
once	.	TRBV27	TRBJ1-2	TGTGCCAGCAGTTTAAAAGGGGTTAACTATGTCTACACCTTC	CASSLKGVNYVYTF
many	.	TRBV6-1	TRBJ2-7	TGTGCCACAGGGGTGAGCTCCTACGAGCAGTACTTC	CATGVSSYEQYF
few	.	TRBV4-2	TRBJ2-1	TGTGCCAGCAGCCAAGGCCACCGGGACGTCTACAATGAGCAGTTCTTC	CASSQGHRDVYNEQFF
few	.	TRBV2	TRBJ1-2	TGTGCCAGCAGTGACGGAAAGACAGGCCAGCTGCGGAACTATGGCTACACCTTC	CASSDGKTGQLRNYGYTF